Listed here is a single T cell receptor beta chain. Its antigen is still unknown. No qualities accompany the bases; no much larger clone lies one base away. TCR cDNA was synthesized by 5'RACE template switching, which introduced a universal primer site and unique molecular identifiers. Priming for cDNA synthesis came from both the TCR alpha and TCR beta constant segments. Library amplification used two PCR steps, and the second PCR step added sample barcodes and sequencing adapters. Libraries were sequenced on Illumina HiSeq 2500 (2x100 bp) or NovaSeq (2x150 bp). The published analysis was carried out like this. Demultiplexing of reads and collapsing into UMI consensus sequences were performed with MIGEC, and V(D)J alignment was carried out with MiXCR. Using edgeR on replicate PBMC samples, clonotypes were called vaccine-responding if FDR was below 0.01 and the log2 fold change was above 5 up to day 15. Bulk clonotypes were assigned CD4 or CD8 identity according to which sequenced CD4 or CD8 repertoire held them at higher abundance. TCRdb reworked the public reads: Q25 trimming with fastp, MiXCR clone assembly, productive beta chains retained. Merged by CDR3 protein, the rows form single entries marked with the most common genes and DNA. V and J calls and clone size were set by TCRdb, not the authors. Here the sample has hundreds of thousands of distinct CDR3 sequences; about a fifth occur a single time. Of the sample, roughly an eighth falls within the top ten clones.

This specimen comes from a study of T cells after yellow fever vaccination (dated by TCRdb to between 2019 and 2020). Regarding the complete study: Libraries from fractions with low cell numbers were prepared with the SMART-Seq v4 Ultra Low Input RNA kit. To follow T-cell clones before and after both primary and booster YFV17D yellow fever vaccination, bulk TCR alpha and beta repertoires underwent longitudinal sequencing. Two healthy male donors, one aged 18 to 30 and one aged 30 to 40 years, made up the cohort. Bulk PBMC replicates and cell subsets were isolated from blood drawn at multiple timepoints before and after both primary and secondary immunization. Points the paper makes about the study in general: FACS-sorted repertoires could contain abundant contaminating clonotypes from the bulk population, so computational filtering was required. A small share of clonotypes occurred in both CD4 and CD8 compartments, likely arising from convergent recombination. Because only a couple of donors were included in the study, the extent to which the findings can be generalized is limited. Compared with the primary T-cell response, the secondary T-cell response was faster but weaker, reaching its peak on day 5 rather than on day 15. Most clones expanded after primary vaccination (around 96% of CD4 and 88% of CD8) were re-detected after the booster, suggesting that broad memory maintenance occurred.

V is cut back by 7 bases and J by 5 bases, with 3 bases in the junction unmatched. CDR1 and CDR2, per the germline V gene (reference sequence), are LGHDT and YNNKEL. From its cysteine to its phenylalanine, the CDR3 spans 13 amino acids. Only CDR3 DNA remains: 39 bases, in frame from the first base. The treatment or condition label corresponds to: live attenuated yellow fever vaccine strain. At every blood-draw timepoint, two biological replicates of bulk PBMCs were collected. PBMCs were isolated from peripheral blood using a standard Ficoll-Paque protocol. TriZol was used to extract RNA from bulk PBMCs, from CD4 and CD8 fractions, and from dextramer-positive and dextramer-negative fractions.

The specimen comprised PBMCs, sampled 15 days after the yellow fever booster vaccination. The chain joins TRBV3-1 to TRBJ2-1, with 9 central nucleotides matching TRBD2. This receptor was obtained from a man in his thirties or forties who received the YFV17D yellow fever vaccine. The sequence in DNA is TGTGCCAGCACCGGCGGGAGGGACAATGAGCAGTTCTTC. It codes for CASTGGRDNEQFF.